This T cell receptor (beta chain) was captured by sequencing in a study of blood T cell repertoires in COVID-19. Looking at the study overall: PBMCs, B-cell-depleted T cells, or T cells were the source of the cDNA or gDNA that made up the material.

Sequencing was performed with immunoSEQ multiplex PCR; in TCRdb, only in-frame clones are kept and a portion is missing. In the table there are 150,000 to 200,000 clones, nearly 90% of which are singletons. Germline CDR1 SGHDT, CDR2 YYEEEE. The CDR3 is 15 amino acids. V lost 4 bases to trimming and J lost 12 bases, with 22 bases between them. The chain has TRBV5-6 and TRBJ1-4; D perhaps matches TRBD1 (5 bases). The specimen sequenced was peripheral blood. The receptor was derived from a man younger than 35 who had recovered from COVID-19. The CDR3 nucleotides are TGTGCCAGCAGCATCGGAGGAGGGGCGGGTTCGGAACTGTTTTTT. This codes for CASSIGGGAGSELFF.